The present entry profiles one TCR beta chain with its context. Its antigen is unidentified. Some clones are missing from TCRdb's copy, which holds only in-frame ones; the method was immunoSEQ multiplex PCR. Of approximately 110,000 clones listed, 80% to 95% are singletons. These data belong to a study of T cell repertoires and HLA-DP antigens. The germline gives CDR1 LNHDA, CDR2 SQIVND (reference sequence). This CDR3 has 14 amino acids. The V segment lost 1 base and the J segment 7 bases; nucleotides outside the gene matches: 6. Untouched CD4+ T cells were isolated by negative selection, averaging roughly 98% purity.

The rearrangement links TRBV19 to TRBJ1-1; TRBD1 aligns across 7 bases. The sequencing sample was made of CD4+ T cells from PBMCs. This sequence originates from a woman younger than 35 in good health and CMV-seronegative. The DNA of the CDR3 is TGTGCCAGTAGTATAGGAGGGGGCTTCAATGAAGCTTTCTTT. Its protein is CASSIGGGFNEAFF.